These 15 T cell receptor beta chains were sequenced from one sample in a study of metastatic and nonmetastatic thyroid tumors. Every patient was untreated before thyroid surgery. Using MiXCR, TCRdb re-called clones from the PCR reads. The sample lists roughly 83,000 clones, 14% to 15% occurring once. The sequencing input was blood. Receptors originate from a female donor with papillary thyroid cancer or a benign thyroid nodule (not recorded which). Some clones in this sample may be carry-over from other donors' samples.

This chain connects TRBV5-1 to TRBJ1-2, with a weak D call TRBD1 (5 bases). Trimming cost V 0 bases and J 0 bases, with 9 bases left between them. The CDR3 is made up of 15 amino acids. Looked up from germline, CDR1 is SGHRS and CDR2 is YFSETQ. The CDR3 protein is CASSLGQNSNYGYTF. The CDR3 coding sequence is TGCGCCAGCAGCTTGGGACAGAACTCTAACTATGGCTACACCTTC.

In this sample, this clone turned up many times. The chain employs TRBV12-3 or TRBV12-4 and TRBJ2-3; 7 bases map to TRBD2. The V segment lost 6 bases and the J segment 6 bases; nucleotides outside the gene matches: 3. This CDR3 region has 12 residues. The DNA of the CDR3 is TGTGCCAGCAGGCCCGGGGGGGATACGCAGTATTTT. It codes for CASRPGGDTQYF.

In this sample, this clone turned up many times. The V call is TRBV27, the J call TRBJ1-1; no definite D call. V lost 1 base to trimming and J lost 1 base, with 7 bases between them. The CDR3 contains 14 residues. From germline, CDR1 is MNHEY and CDR2 SMNVEV (reference sequence). The CDR3 DNA follows: TGTGCCAGCAGTTTATATGACAAGAACACTGAAGCTTTCTTT. It codes for CASSLYDKNTEAFF.

This clone was observed many times. This chain connects TRBV30 to TRBJ1-1; no firm D call. V was pared by 5 bases and J by 0 bases, with 13 bases between. Germline V gene data show CDR1 as GTSNPN and CDR2 as SVGIG (reference sequence). The CDR3 is made up of 14 amino acids. The CDR3 sequence is CAWELLPLNTEAFF. CDR3 coding DNA: TGTGCCTGGGAACTCCTCCCTCTGAACACTGAAGCTTTCTTT. The complete variable domain, with remaining parts taken from reference TRBV30 and TRBJ1-1, reads SQTIHQWPATLVQPVGSPLSLECTVEGTSNPNLYWYRQAAGRGLQLLFYSVGIGQISSEVPQNLSASRPQDRQFILSSKKLLLSDSGFYLCAWELLPLNTEAFFGQGTRLTVV.

On this clone itself: A much larger clone lies a single base off, so this may be a read error. The chain recombines TRBV20-1 with TRBJ2-3; no reliable D call. This CDR3 comprises 13 residues. Trimming pared 2 bases from V and 2 bases from J, leaving 8 bases between. CDR1 is DFQATT, CDR2 SNEGSKA, per germline (reference sequence). The CDR3 region has the DNA TGCAGTGCTAGACCCCGGTCCACAGATACGCAGTATTTT. It is translated as CSARPRSTDTQYF.

This clone has more than one count but fewer than ten. The germline gene is not matched at one end of the junction; a read error may be the cause. The CDR3 loop reads CASSYTASSYEHYF. CDR3 nucleotides: TGTGCCAGCAGTTACACAGCTAGCTCCTACGAGCATTACTTC. J is TRBJ2-7 and V is TRBV6-2 or TRBV6-3, with a possible D match to TRBD2 (5 bases). Germline values: CDR1 MNHEY, CDR2 SVGEGT. The CDR3 has 14 residues.

The chain couples TRBV6-1 to TRBJ1-2; 7 bases agree with TRBD1. The CDR3 contains 17 residues. Germline V CDR1 and CDR2: MNHNS, SASEGT. J lost 5 bases, V lost 6 bases, and 18 bases had no gene match. The CDR3 sequence is CASSLRQGQSSPYGYTF. The CDR3 region has the DNA TGTGCCAGCAGCCTGAGGCAGGGACAGAGTTCTCCGTATGGCTACACCTTC.

This clone has ten or more counts. A much larger clone sits a single nucleotide away, making a read error possible. Other DNA sequences of this sample code for an identical CDR3. Here the CDR3 DNA reads TGCGCCAGCAGCGAGCCCACCTACGAGCAGTACTTC. Translation: CASSEPTYEQYF. The chain joins TRBV10-2 to TRBJ2-7; D is ambiguous. Germline V lookup: CDR1 WSHSY, CDR2 SAAADI. V was cut by 6 bases and J by 2 bases, with 8 bases left in between. The CDR3 has 12 amino acids.

This clone was seen a handful of times. Germline and junction disagree at one end, which may indicate a read error. This sequence joins TRBV6-1 and TRBJ2-7; D not certain. The germline V gene has CDR1 MNHNS and CDR2 SASEGT. CDR3 length: 14 amino acids. For the CDR3, the DNA is TGTGCCAGCAGTTTAGGCGTTAGCTCCTACCAGCAGTACTTC. Its protein is CASSLGVSSYQQYF.

This clone was seen many times. The chain uses TRBV12-3 or TRBV12-4 and TRBJ1-6; D is ambiguous. V gave up 3 bases and J gave up 9 bases, with 12 bases separating them. The CDR3 covers 14 residues. This chain's CDR3 is CASSFGSSGSPLHF. CDR3 coding DNA: TGTGCCAGCAGTTTCGGATCGTCAGGTTCACCCCTCCACTTT.

With regard to this clone: One end of the junction does not line up with germline, which may come from a read error. This sequence joins TRBV5-1 and TRBJ2-3; 7 positions agree with TRBD2. Germline lookup yields CDR1 SGHRS and CDR2 YFSETQ. CDR3 size: 14 residues. CDR3 in amino acids: CANSPGGGPDTQYF. CDR3 sequence (DNA): TGCGCCAACAGCCCGGGCGGGGGACCAGATACGCAGTATTTT.

A word on this clone: A read error may produce the germline difference seen at one junction end. The chain has TRBV10-1 and TRBJ2-2; 8 nucleotides agree with TRBD1. The CDR3 sequence is 16 residues long. In germline, CDR1 is WNHNN, CDR2 SYGVQD (reference sequence). CDR3 sequence: CASIDLGQGRTGELLF. The DNA for the CDR3 is TGCGCCAGCATTGACCTCGGACAGGGACGCACCGGGGAGCTCCTTTTT.

A few counts support this clone. The rearrangement links TRBV19 to TRBJ1-5; D ambiguous. The CDR3 is 16 residues long. In germline, CDR1 is LNHDA, CDR2 SQIVND (reference sequence). V was pared by 8 bases and J by 14 bases, with 31 bases between. The chain's CDR3 is CASVRTSRLSNQPKHF. CDR3 in DNA: TGTGCCAGTGTCCGAACGTCCAGGTTGAGCAATCAGCCAAAGCATTTT.

This clone was observed a few times. A much bigger clone sits one base away, suggesting this may be a read error. The chain is built from TRBV11-1 and TRBJ2-1; 8 bases fit TRBD2. The length of the CDR3 is 16 residues. CDR1 and CDR2 (germline): SGHAT, FQDESV (reference sequence). The CDR3 is CASMRSGGAGTNDQFF. CDR3 sequence (DNA): TGTGCCAGCATGCGTTCCGGGGGGGCCGGGACCAATGATCAGTTCTTC.

This clone was found many times. This chain joins TRBV6-1 and TRBJ2-1, with D perhaps given as TRBD1 or TRBD2 (6 bases each). The CDR3 loop spans 14 amino acids. With 4 bases removed from V and 8 bases from J, the gap between germline ends came to 15 bases. Germline loops: CDR1 MNHNS, CDR2 SASEGT. The CDR3 DNA reads as TGTGCCAGCAGTGGGATAGAAGGGGGGCATGAGCAGTTCTTC. It is translated as CASSGIEGGHEQFF.